A selection of T cell receptor beta chains follows, all from one sample in a study of blood T cell repertoires in COVID-19. Here immunoSEQ multiplex PCR was the method, and the copy in TCRdb shows in-frame clones only, minus some. The sample yields some 220,000 clones, over 70% seen once. The specimen sequenced was peripheral blood. The receptors derive from a woman in her seventies with acute or convalescent COVID-19. Both conserved end residues are part of each CDR3. The D gene is left open where the match is weak. The size entry is marked missing in some rows and otherwise reads once, few, many or a size class.

J gene | V gene | D gene | clone size | CDR3 DNA | CDR3 protein
TRBJ2-5 | TRBV7-2 | NA | NA | TGTGCCAGCAGCTTAGGGGGGAGGTACCAAGAGACCCAGTACTTC | CASSLGGRYQETQYF
TRBJ2-1 | TRBV5-6 | TRBD1 | NA | TGTGCCAGCCACCGGACAGGGAACAATGAGCAGTTCTTC | CASHRTGNNEQFF
TRBJ1-2 | TRBV5-1 | TRBD1 | NA | TGCGCCAGCAGCTCCCGACAGGGCGATGGCTACACCTTC | CASSSRQGDGYTF
TRBJ1-2 | TRBV30 | NA | NA | TGTGCCTGGAGCACGACAGGCTTGGGGCTCTATGGCTACACCTTC | CAWSTTGLGLYGYTF
TRBJ1-1 | TRBV2 | NA | NA | TGTGCCAGCAGTGAAAGCCTCGCGAACACTGAAGCTTTCTTT | CASSESLANTEAFF
TRBJ2-3 | TRBV7-2 | TRBD2 | NA | TGTGCCAGCAGCTTCAGCGGGGGGGGGCTGGATACGCAGTATTTT | CASSFSGGGLDTQYF
TRBJ2-2 | TRBV9 | TRBD1 | NA | TGTGCCAGCAGCCAAACCCTCTATGGACAGGGGGCGGTCGGGGAGCTGTTTTTT | CASSQTLYGQGAVGELFF
TRBJ2-3 | TRBV10-2 | TRBD1 | NA | TGCGCCAGCGCGGACAGGCGGGCAGATACGCAGTATTTT | CASADRRADTQYF
TRBJ2-7 | TRBV11-2 | NA | NA | TGTGCCAGTAAAATTCGGACAGAGGCCTACGAGCAGTACTTC | CASKIRTEAYEQYF
TRBJ2-2 | TRBV12-3/TRBV12-4 | NA | NA | TGTGCCAGCAGTCACGACAGCACCGGGGAGCTGTTTTTT | CASSHDSTGELFF
TRBJ1-1 | TRBV18 | TRBD1 | NA | TGTGCCAGCTTGTATACAGGGGACAACACTGAAGCTTTCTTT | CASLYTGDNTEAFF
TRBJ2-7 | TRBV5-1 | TRBD2 | NA | TGCGCCAGCAGCCTAGCGGGGGTCACCTACGAGCAGTACTTC | CASSLAGVTYEQYF
TRBJ1-2 | TRBV3-1/TRBV3-2 | TRBD1 | NA | TGTGCCAGCAGCCAAGGGAACAGGGGAGTCAATGGCTACACCTTC | CASSQGNRGVNGYTF
TRBJ2-4 | TRBV14 | TRBD1 | NA | TGTGCCAGCAGCCCCCGGGACAGCTCCAAAAACATTCAGTACTTC | CASSPRDSSKNIQYF
TRBJ1-2 | TRBV6-1 | NA | NA | TGTGCCAGCAGTGAAAGCGGGGGATGGGGCTACACCTTC | CASSESGGWGYTF
TRBJ1-1 | TRBV10-1 | NA | few | TGCGCCAGCAGTGACAGTTTTCCGGGGACTGAAGCTTTCTTT | CASSDSFPGTEAFF
TRBJ1-2 | TRBV5-1 | TRBD1 | once | TGCGCCAGCAGCTTGGAACAGGGGGACTATGGCTACACCTTC | CASSLEQGDYGYTF
TRBJ2-3 | TRBV5-8 | NA | NA | TGTGCCAGCAGCTTGTCGGCAGGGGAATCAGATACGCAGTATTTT | CASSLSAGESDTQYF
TRBJ2-2 | TRBV4-3 | TRBD2 | NA | TGCGCCAGCAGCCAAGAGACCCTAGCGGGGGGGCTTAACACCGGGGAGCTGTTTTTT | CASSQETLAGGLNTGELFF
TRBJ1-4 | TRBV28 | NA | NA | TGTGCCAGCACTAAAAGGAGTAATGAAAAACTGTTTTTT | CASTKRSNEKLFF
TRBJ2-5 | TRBV5-1 | NA | few | TGCGCCAGCAGCCCCGGGCAGGACAAAGAGACCCAGTACTTC | CASSPGQDKETQYF
TRBJ1-4 | TRBV25-1 | NA | NA | TGTGCCAGCAGTGAATTAGCAGGGGATGAAAAACTGTTTTTT | CASSELAGDEKLFF
TRBJ2-1 | TRBV5-1 | TRBD2 | once | TGCGCCAGCAGCTTGGCACTAGCGGATCCCAATGAGCAGTTCTTC | CASSLALADPNEQFF
TRBJ1-6 | TRBV7-9 | TRBD1 | NA | TGTGCCAGCAGCTTAGACAGGGGGCCACCCCTCCACTTT | CASSLDRGPPLHF